The rows below give T cell receptor beta chains drawn from one sample of a study of blood T cells in healthy people across ages. Each CDR3 protein is one row after TCRdb ran MiXCR on the 5' RACE reads. The table has about 620,000 distinct CDR3 sequences, around 21% seen once. The specimen was blood. The receptors stem from a man aged 70-80 years in good health. Each CDR3 is given with its conserved first and last residue. A D gene is named only where the DNA matches it firmly. The size field is filled for only some rows; it gives once, few, many or a size class.

D | J | size | V | CDR3 | DNA
- | TRBJ2-7 | many | TRBV20-1 | CSARAGYEQYF | TGCAGTGCTAGAGCTGGTTACGAGCAGTACTTC
- | TRBJ1-1 | many | TRBV6-2/TRBV6-3 | CASSYEQNTEAFF | TGTGCCAGCAGTTACGAACAGAACACTGAAGCTTTCTTT
TRBD2 | TRBJ2-3 | - | TRBV20-1 | CSATKTSGSTDAQYF | TGCAGTGCTACCAAGACTAGCGGGAGCACAGATGCGCAGTATTTT
- | TRBJ1-3 | few | TRBV15 | CATRQDYPSGNTIYF | TGTGCCACTCGACAGGACTACCCCTCTGGAAACACCATATATTTT
- | TRBJ2-1 | - | TRBV7-8 | CASSDYYNEQFF | TGTGCCAGCAGCGATTACTACAATGAGCAGTTCTTC
TRBD2 | TRBJ2-1 | many | TRBV4-1 | CASSPTSGTYNEQFF | TGCGCCAGCAGTCCTACTAGCGGGACATACAATGAGCAGTTCTTC
TRBD1 | TRBJ2-4 | - | TRBV19 | CASSDRGQAKNIQYF | TGTGCCAGTAGCGACAGGGGGCAGGCCAAAAACATTCAGTACTTC
- | TRBJ2-5 | - | TRBV19 | CASTITGSSYNEQSF | TGTGCCAGTACCATCACTGGGAGCTCCTACAATGAGCAGTCCTTC
TRBD2 | TRBJ2-5 | - | TRBV6-1 | CASSAFASGRAETQYF | TGTGCCAGCAGTGCATTTGCTAGCGGGAGGGCCGAGACCCAGTACTTC
- | TRBJ2-4 | few | TRBV11-3 | CASSPQGRENIQYF | TGTGCCAGCAGCCCACAGGGAAGGGAGAACATTCAGTACTTC
- | TRBJ1-6 | - | TRBV12-3/TRBV12-4 | CASSETGRENSPLHF | TGTGCCAGCAGCGAAACGGGCAGGGAGAATTCACCCCTCCACTTT
- | TRBJ2-3 | few | TRBV29-1 | CSGDGDGTDTQYF | TGCAGCGGGGACGGGGACGGCACAGATACGCAGTATTTT
- | TRBJ2-7 | few | TRBV7-3 | CASSLTSNGEQYF | TGTGCCAGCAGCTTAACCTCGAATGGAGAGCAGTACTTC
TRBD1 | TRBJ2-5 | many | TRBV12-3/TRBV12-4 | CASSSDRDGTQYF | TGTGCCAGCAGTTCGGACAGGGATGGGACCCAGTACTTC
- | TRBJ1-3 | - | TRBV12-3/TRBV12-4 | CASSYVLQGRKIGNTIYF | TGTGCCAGCAGTTACGTATTACAGGGAAGGAAAATTGGAAACACCATATATTTT
- | TRBJ2-2 | few | TRBV7-3 | CASSLKTGPTGELFF | TGCGCCAGCAGCCTAAAGACAGGTCCCACTGGGGAGCTGTTTTTT
TRBD1 | TRBJ1-6 | once | TRBV7-9 | CASSLLQGGVNSPLHF | TGTGCCAGCAGCTTACTCCAGGGGGGGGTTAATTCACCCCTCCACTTT
- | TRBJ2-5 | few | TRBV2 | CASSEDRKETQYF | TGTGCCAGCAGTGAAGACCGCAAAGAGACCCAGTACTTC
- | TRBJ2-7 | - | TRBV4-3 | CASSITRGYEQYF | TGCGCCAGCAGCATCACCAGGGGCTACGAGCAGTACTTC
TRBD2 | TRBJ2-3 | - | TRBV20-1 | CSAIRPAGGGSDTQYF | TGCAGTGCTATACGACCGGCGGGAGGGGGGTCTGATACGCAGTATTTT
TRBD1 | TRBJ1-1 | - | TRBV5-1 | CASSLVPTGAMDTEAFF | TGCGCCAGCAGCTTGGTGCCGACAGGGGCGATGGACACTGAAGCTTTCTTT
TRBD2 | TRBJ2-1 | - | TRBV10-3 | CAISVYGRGGNEQFF | TGTGCCATCAGTGTGTACGGGAGGGGTGGCAATGAGCAGTTCTTC
- | TRBJ2-3 | few | TRBV3-1 | CASSQDTSVQSTDTQYF | TGTGCCAGCAGCCAAGATACCAGCGTACAAAGCACAGATACGCAGTATTTT
- | TRBJ2-5 | - | TRBV6-5 | CASSSRRQYQETQYF | TGTGCCAGCAGTTCCCGCAGACAGTACCAAGAGACCCAGTACTTC
TRBD2 | TRBJ2-4 | - | TRBV20-1 | CSARDRLASGSPKNIQYF | TGCAGTGCTAGAGATCGGTTAGCTAGCGGGAGCCCCAAAAACATTCAGTACTTC
- | TRBJ1-4 | - | TRBV30 | CAWSHGSGSEKLFF | TGTGCCTGGAGTCATGGGAGCGGGAGTGAAAAACTGTTTTTT
- | TRBJ2-6 | many | TRBV12-3/TRBV12-4 | CASSSRGSGANVLTF | TGTGCCAGCAGTTCGAGGGGGTCTGGGGCCAACGTCCTGACTTTC
- | TRBJ2-1 | few | TRBV20-1 | CSAPPAAEGVNEQFF | TGCAGTGCTCCGCCAGCAGCGGAAGGCGTCAATGAGCAGTTCTTC
- | TRBJ1-2 | few | TRBV6-5 | CASSFDKTYGYTF | TGTGCCAGCAGTTTCGACAAAACCTATGGCTACACCTTC
- | TRBJ2-7 | few | TRBV4-3 | CASSPFPGAIEQYF | TGCGCCAGCAGCCCATTCCCCGGAGCGATCGAGCAGTACTTC
TRBD2 | TRBJ2-5 | - | TRBV6-2/TRBV6-3 | CASSYRASGGYQETQYF | TGTGCCAGCAGTTACAGGGCTAGCGGAGGGTACCAAGAGACCCAGTACTTC
- | TRBJ2-3 | few | TRBV20-1 | CSARSTVSTDTQYF | TGCAGTGCCAGGAGTACCGTATCCACAGATACGCAGTATTTT
- | TRBJ2-1 | - | TRBV2 | CASSDLHNEQFF | TGTGCCAGCAGTGACCTTCACAATGAGCAGTTCTTC
TRBD1 | TRBJ2-5 | - | TRBV3-1 | CAGSQGTVGETQYF | TGTGCCGGCAGCCAAGGGACAGTAGGGGAGACCCAGTACTTC
TRBD2 | TRBJ2-1 | - | TRBV11-1 | CASSFEAGSYNEQFF | TGTGCCAGCAGCTTTGAAGCGGGATCCTACAATGAGCAGTTCTTC
TRBD2 | TRBJ2-1 | - | TRBV10-3 | CATRGTSGNIRSYNEQFF | TGTGCCACGCGCGGGACTAGCGGGAATATCCGCTCCTACAATGAGCAGTTCTTC
- | TRBJ2-1 | - | TRBV7-9 | CASSLRVTTGKRRNEQFF | TGTGCCAGCAGCTTAAGGGTCACAACAGGGAAAAGGCGCAATGAGCAGTTCTTC
- | TRBJ2-1 | - | TRBV20-1 | CSASSLFHNEQFF | TGCAGTGCTAGTTCCTTATTTCACAATGAGCAGTTCTTC
- | TRBJ1-4 | few | TRBV5-1 | CASSLDRADEKLFF | TGCGCCAGCAGCTTGGACAGGGCAGATGAAAAACTGTTTTTT
- | TRBJ2-7 | few | TRBV10-3 | CAISGTPGDEQYF | TGTGCCATCAGCGGGACACCAGGCGACGAGCAGTACTTC
TRBD1 | TRBJ1-2 | few | TRBV28 | CASTPGQGRGYTF | TGTGCCAGCACTCCGGGACAGGGCCGTGGCTACACCTTC
- | TRBJ1-2 | - | TRBV20-1 | CSAKPGPDYGYTF | TGCAGTGCTAAACCGGGACCCGATTATGGCTACACCTTC
- | TRBJ2-7 | few | TRBV10-3 | CAISELGEQYF | TGTGCCATCAGTGAGCTCGGCGAGCAGTACTTC
TRBD1 | TRBJ2-5 | few | TRBV2 | CASRRTGAQPETQYF | TGTGCCAGCAGACGGACAGGGGCCCAACCAGAGACCCAGTACTTC
TRBD1 | TRBJ2-5 | few | TRBV7-2 | CASSWDRLRQETQYF | TGTGCCAGCAGCTGGGACAGGCTACGACAAGAGACCCAGTACTTC
TRBD1 | TRBJ2-3 | few | TRBV20-1 | CSARAQQGRSNTQYF | TGCAGTGCTAGGGCACAACAGGGGCGAAGTAATACGCAGTATTTT
TRBD2 | TRBJ2-5 | many | TRBV20-1 | CSAREAGVQAQYF | TGCAGTGCTAGAGAGGCGGGAGTTCAGGCCCAGTACTTC
- | TRBJ2-5 | few | TRBV6-1 | CASSDRRPAGETQYF | TGTGCCAGCAGTGATCGTCGGCCGGCGGGAGAGACCCAGTACTTC
- | TRBJ1-1 | few | TRBV20-1 | CSATSGLQNTEAFF | TGCAGTGCTACCTCCGGGCTGCAGAACACTGAAGCTTTCTTT
- | TRBJ1-3 | - | TRBV2 | CASSAAAGGGNTIYF | TGTGCCAGCAGCGCCGCGGCAGGCGGGGGAAACACCATATATTTT
TRBD2 | TRBJ2-2 | many | TRBV28 | CASSRLAGGDGELFF | TGTGCCAGCAGTCGACTAGCGGGAGGGGACGGGGAGCTGTTTTTT
- | TRBJ2-1 | few | TRBV18 | CASSPTTEKIQFF | TGTGCCAGCTCACCGACGACAGAAAAGATACAGTTCTTC
- | TRBJ2-7 | - | TRBV20-1 | CSARGLNMGSVSYEQYF | TGCAGTGCTAGAGGCCTCAACATGGGTAGCGTCTCCTACGAGCAGTACTTC
TRBD2 | TRBJ2-4 | few | TRBV27 | CASSPGLAGGPDIQYF | TGTGCCAGCAGTCCCGGACTAGCGGGAGGGCCAGACATTCAGTACTTC
- | TRBJ2-6 | - | TRBV4-3 | CASSQDTVAGANVLTF | TGCGCCAGCAGCCAAGATACGGTGGCCGGGGCCAACGTCCTGACTTTC
- | TRBJ2-5 | - | TRBV28 | CASSLEFLETQYF | TGTGCCAGCAGTTTAGAGTTTTTAGAGACCCAGTACTTC